This TCR beta chain was obtained from a study of CD8 T cells in ankylosing spondylitis listed by TCRdb under 2017. For context, the study as a whole: The study set out to find disease-linked TCR variants by profiling T cell receptor beta repertoires in ankylosing spondylitis patients and healthy donors. In total, the full study cohort was made up of over a hundred healthy donors and more than 20 ankylosing spondylitis patients. Peripheral blood samples were taken, and synovial fluid was additionally collected from ankylosing spondylitis patients.

Concerning this clonotype: The target of this receptor is not known. No much larger clone exists at a distance of one base, and base qualities are not known.

Sequencing instrument: Illumina MiSeq. Quantitative 5'-RACE with molecular barcodes was used to prepare TCR beta libraries. Turning to the authors' computational methods: To identify disease-linked TCR variants, a new computational method was used, one built on a probabilistic model of VDJ rearrangement. TCRdb redid the processing of the public reads, applying fastp at Q25 and MiXCR, and retained in-frame beta chains. Under each unique CDR3 protein, matching rows form one entry showing the most common genes and DNA. These V and J calls are TCRdb output, not the study's own analysis. Here the sample has approximately 35,000 distinct CDR3 sequences; 11% to 15% occur a single time. The top ten constitute less than 45% of the sample. Study-wide conclusions, independent of this receptor: Significant enrichment of the disease-linked clones was reported in matched synovial fluid samples from ankylosing spondylitis patients. Some motif variants had previously been reported in the synovial fluid and blood of reactive arthritis patients, which suggests shared mechanisms of disease initiation. A TCR beta motif made up of several highly homologous amino acid variants appeared to be characteristic of blood from ankylosing spondylitis patients. A CD8+ phenotype was shown by the disease-linked clones, which were found at relatively low frequencies in peripheral blood.

Trimming accounts for 5 bases at V and 1 base at J, while the number of junction bases matched to no gene is 4. Counted from cysteine to phenylalanine, this CDR3 has 15 amino acids. The sequence is cut down to CDR3 DNA, 45 bases in frame from base 1. The rearrangement joined TRBV12-3 or TRBV12-4 to TRBJ2-3, and 9 bases in between align with TRBD2. Sequenced sample: blood. The clonotype comes from a male donor with ankylosing spondylitis or in good health (not recorded which). Here is the DNA: TGTGCCAGCAGTCGCGGGGGGGCGGGCACAGATACGCAGTATTTT. Translated, it gives CASSRGGAGTDTQYF.